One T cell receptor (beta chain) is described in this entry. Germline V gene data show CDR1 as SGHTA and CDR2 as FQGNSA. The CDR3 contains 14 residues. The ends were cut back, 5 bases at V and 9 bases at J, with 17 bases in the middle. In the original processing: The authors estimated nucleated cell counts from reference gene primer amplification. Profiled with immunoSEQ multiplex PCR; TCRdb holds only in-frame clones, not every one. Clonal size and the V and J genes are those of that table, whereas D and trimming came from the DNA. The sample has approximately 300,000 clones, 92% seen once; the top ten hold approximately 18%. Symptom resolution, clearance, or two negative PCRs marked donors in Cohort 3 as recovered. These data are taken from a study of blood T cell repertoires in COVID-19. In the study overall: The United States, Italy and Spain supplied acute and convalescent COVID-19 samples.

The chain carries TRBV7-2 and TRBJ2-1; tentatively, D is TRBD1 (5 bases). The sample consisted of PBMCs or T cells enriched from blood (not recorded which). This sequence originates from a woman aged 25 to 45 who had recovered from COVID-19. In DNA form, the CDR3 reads TGTGCCAGCAGCCACTACGGAGATAGGGGTGAGCAGTTCTTC. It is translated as CASSHYGDRGEQFF.